This TCR beta chain stems from a study of shared clonotypes between healthy human individuals. Deep-level settings were used for running the assay. Across several immunoSEQ plates, the genomic DNA of each subset was split evenly. The method was immunoSEQ multiplex PCR; TCRdb's version includes in-frame clones alone and lacks a portion of them. The sample yields more than 1.2 million clones, approximately 98.5% seen once. Overall study findings and caveats: Large depth notwithstanding, sorted-subset sequencing proved incomplete by rarefaction.

CDR3 length equals 14 residues. CDR1 SGHTA and CDR2 FQGNSA come from the germline V gene. Deletions cut 3 bases from V and 4 bases from J, with 10 bases between. In the case of this clone: Its antigen is currently unknown.

The sequence was obtained from a man aged 30 to 45 in good health. The source material was naive CD4+ T cells sorted from blood. Subset of the sample: CD45RA+ positively selected. This chain joins TRBV7-2 and TRBJ1-3; D gene unclear. CDR3 in amino acids: CASSFQAAGNTIYF. Written as DNA, the CDR3 is TGTGCCAGCAGCTTCCAAGCAGCGGGAAACACCATATATTTT.